Given below is one T cell receptor beta chain in context. Its antigen is unidentified. This sample is drawn from a study of T-cell memory formation after mild COVID-19. Study outcomes and limitations: CD4+ contracting clones lay mainly in CM and EM, CD8+ ones in EMRA. The finding that pre-infection memory included some responding clones suggested that cross-reactive memory joined.

TCRalpha and TCRbeta libraries used 5'RACE with constant-segment primers and UMIs. Using its own MiXCR run on the 5' RACE reads, TCRdb lists one record per CDR3 protein. The repertoire has roughly 410,000 distinct CDR3 sequences, 20% to 30% of them found once; the top ten carry around 9%. Trimming removed 9 bases from V and 8 bases from J, with 11 bases in between. The CDR3 loop spans 11 amino acids. Germline V CDR1 and CDR2: MNHEY, SVGEGT. This rearrangement joins TRBV6-2 or TRBV6-3 to TRBJ2-4; D remains unclear. Material: PBMCs or a T cell subset sorted from them (not recorded which). This clonotype was obtained from an adult woman who had mild COVID-19 (a few samples of this study predate the infection). Cell type and time point are not known. The CDR3 nucleotides are TGTGCCAGTTGGTCGGGCGACATTCAGTACTTC. It is translated as CASWSGDIQYF.